This is a list of T cell receptor beta chains from one sample in a study of HIV-infected patients and healthy controls. Using its own MiXCR run on the 5' RACE reads, TCRdb lists one record per CDR3 protein. The sample includes some 9,300 distinct CDR3 sequences, about 5% of them seen just once. Sequencing was performed on blood. The origin of the receptors is an adult in good health. Both conserved end residues are part of each CDR3. A D gene is named only where the DNA matches it firmly. Some rows mark clone size as missing; the rest say once, few, many or name a class of expanded clone.

v_call	clone_size	d_call	j_call	cdr3_aa	cdr3_nt
TRBV6-4	many	TRBD2	TRBJ2-1	CASSDSVRVVAGENEQFF	TGTGCCAGCAGTGACTCCGTTAGGGTAGTAGCGGGAGAGAATGAGCAGTTCTTC
TRBV19	many	.	TRBJ2-1	CASSIAEVTGNEQFF	TGTGCCAGTAGTATCGCGGAGGTGACGGGAAATGAGCAGTTCTTC
TRBV19	medium-sized	.	TRBJ2-2	CASCSGASPGELFF	TGTGCCAGCTGCTCCGGGGCCAGCCCCGGGGAGCTGTTTTTT
TRBV4-3	many	.	TRBJ2-7	CASSQDRQAPYEQYF	TGCGCCAGCAGCCAAGATAGGCAGGCGCCCTACGAGCAGTACTTC
TRBV7-2	many	.	TRBJ2-7	CASSIGQRGYF	TGTGCCAGCAGCATAGGACAGAGAGGGTACTTC
TRBV30	few	.	TRBJ1-6	CAWTLDSSYNSPLHF	TGTGCCTGGACTCTAGACAGCTCCTATAATTCACCCCTCCACTTT
TRBV29-1	many	.	TRBJ2-2	CSVEVPRNTGELFF	TGCAGCGTGGAAGTTCCCCGGAACACCGGGGAGCTGTTTTTT
TRBV6-1	.	.	TRBJ1-5	CASSRRSNQPQHF	TGTGCCAGCAGTCGGAGGAGCAATCAGCCCCAGCATTTT
TRBV7-2	medium-sized	TRBD2	TRBJ2-1	CASRRTSGGPNEQFF	TGTGCCAGCAGAAGGACTAGCGGGGGGCCGAATGAGCAGTTCTTC
TRBV12-3/TRBV12-4	.	.	TRBJ2-5	CASSFGARTDQETQYF	TGTGCCAGCAGTTTTGGGGCTAGGACAGACCAAGAGACCCAGTACTTC
TRBV5-5	medium-sized	TRBD1	TRBJ2-3	CASSSRQGPQDTQYF	TGTGCCAGCAGCAGCCGACAGGGGCCTCAGGATACGCAGTATTTT
TRBV12-3/TRBV12-4	few	.	TRBJ2-7	CASSFIGGTYEQYF	TGTGCCAGCAGTTTTATAGGCGGTACCTACGAGCAGTACTTC
TRBV2	many	.	TRBJ2-7	CASSVLAGAGEQYF	TGTGCCAGCAGCGTTCTCGCGGGGGCCGGCGAGCAGTACTTC
TRBV6-5	medium-sized	.	TRBJ2-7	CASRGPYEQYF	TGTGCCTCCCGCGGGCCATACGAGCAGTACTTC
TRBV14	many	.	TRBJ2-1	CASSHPGPDFEQFF	TGTGCCAGCAGCCATCCTGGGCCAGATTTCGAGCAGTTCTTC
TRBV29-1	few	.	TRBJ2-3	CSGTRGWGRPIATQYF	TGCAGCGGGACGAGGGGATGGGGGAGGCCCATAGCTACGCAGTATTTT
TRBV7-9	medium-sized	.	TRBJ2-3	CASSPTPASPQYF	TGTGCCAGCAGTCCCACACCGGCGTCCCCGCAGTATTTT
TRBV28	medium-sized	.	TRBJ2-1	CASSPSPGRFPDEQFF	TGTGCCAGCAGCCCCTCCCCGGGGAGGTTTCCGGATGAGCAGTTCTTC
TRBV14	many	.	TRBJ2-5	CASSLFQQREETQYF	TGTGCCAGCAGCCTATTTCAACAGCGGGAAGAGACCCAGTACTTC
TRBV28	medium-sized	TRBD1	TRBJ1-2	CASSRDRHSGYTF	TGTGCCAGCAGCAGGGACAGGCATTCTGGCTACACCTTC
TRBV12-3/TRBV12-4	many	.	TRBJ2-1	CASSLSALGRMSSYNEQFF	TGTGCCAGCAGTTTGAGCGCCCTGGGACGGATGAGCTCCTACAATGAGCAGTTCTTC
TRBV20-1	medium-sized	.	TRBJ1-5	CSAGTGTPLNQPQHF	TGCAGTGCTGGGACCGGCACTCCCCTTAATCAGCCCCAGCATTTT
TRBV5-8	many	.	TRBJ2-1	CASSLLGLWHNEQFF	TGTGCCAGCAGCTTGCTGGGGCTTTGGCACAATGAGCAGTTCTTC
TRBV18	many	TRBD2	TRBJ2-1	CASSPPSSGRRNEQFF	TGTGCCAGCTCACCACCCTCTAGCGGGAGAAGGAATGAGCAGTTCTTC
TRBV6-5	many	.	TRBJ1-6	CASSYAVDNSPLHF	TGTGCCAGCAGTTACGCGGTTGATAATTCACCCCTCCACTTT
TRBV19	medium-sized	.	TRBJ2-1	CASTDSSYNEQFF	TGTGCCAGTACTGACAGCTCCTACAATGAGCAGTTCTTC
TRBV7-8	medium-sized	.	TRBJ2-2	CASSSTVPGELFF	TGTGCCAGCAGCTCGACCGTCCCCGGGGAGCTGTTTTTT
TRBV12-3/TRBV12-4	medium-sized	.	TRBJ1-5	CASSLTANQPQHF	TGTGCCAGCAGTTTGACAGCAAATCAGCCCCAGCATTTT
TRBV6-5	many	TRBD2	TRBJ2-3	CASRPRSSGFTDTQYF	TGTGCCAGCAGGCCTAGATCTAGCGGATTCACAGATACGCAGTATTTT
TRBV20-1	many	TRBD1	TRBJ1-5	CSARRGTGLNQPQHF	TGCAGTGCTAGAAGGGGGACAGGACTAAATCAGCCCCAGCATTTT
TRBV6-6	medium-sized	.	TRBJ2-7	CASSSSREQYF	TGTGCCAGCAGTTCCTCCCGGGAGCAGTACTTC
TRBV24-1	medium-sized	TRBD2	TRBJ2-1	CATSDASGRETLRSSYNEQFF	TGTGCCACCAGTGATGCTAGCGGGAGAGAAACCCTAAGGAGCTCCTACAATGAGCAGTTCTTC
TRBV6-5	many	.	TRBJ2-7	CATRGAYEQYF	TGTGCCACCCGAGGCGCCTACGAGCAGTACTTC
TRBV12-3/TRBV12-4	medium-sized	TRBD2	TRBJ2-2	CASSILAVTGELFF	TGTGCCAGCAGTATACTAGCGGTAACCGGGGAGCTGTTTTTT
TRBV27	medium-sized	.	TRBJ1-2	CASSFTGVAGYTF	TGTGCCAGCAGTTTTACAGGTGTAGCTGGCTACACCTTC
TRBV27	many	.	TRBJ1-6	CASRWAGNSPLHF	TGTGCCAGCAGGTGGGCAGGGAATTCACCCCTCCACTTT
TRBV7-2	medium-sized	TRBD1	TRBJ2-3	CASGPQGAGDTQYF	TGTGCCAGCGGGCCCCAGGGGGCTGGGGATACGCAGTATTTT
TRBV5-1	many	.	TRBJ2-7	CASSLPGTSEQYF	TGCGCCAGCAGCTTGCCAGGGACAAGCGAGCAGTACTTC
TRBV19	medium-sized	.	TRBJ2-2	CASSIVRYTGELFF	TGTGCCAGTAGTATTGTGCGTTACACCGGGGAGCTGTTTTTT
TRBV6-2/TRBV6-3	medium-sized	.	TRBJ2-7	CASSYPDEQYF	TGTGCCAGCAGTTACCCCGACGAGCAGTACTTC
TRBV3-1	.	.	TRBJ1-1	CASSQDIWGFEAFF	TGTGCCAGCAGCCAAGATATCTGGGGGTTTGAAGCTTTCTTT
TRBV5-1	many	.	TRBJ2-5	CASSLRDYGETQYF	TGCGCCAGCAGCCTCCGGGATTACGGTGAGACCCAGTACTTC